These 29 T cell receptor beta chains originate from one sample sequenced in a study of technical replicates of blood from a handful of donors. Only in-frame clones appear in the TCRdb table, and some are missing; sequencing was by immunoSEQ multiplex PCR. The table has roughly 69,000 clones, 95% to 98% seen once; the top ten hold around 0.3%. The specimen was T cells isolated from PBMCs. Receptor source: a human donor in good health.

The V and J genes are TRBV7-8 and TRBJ2-5, with 8 positions matching TRBD2. The CDR3 loop spans 13 amino acids. Germline CDR1 reads SGHVS; CDR2 reads FQNEAQ. V was pared by 2 bases and J by 13 bases, with 9 bases of the junction left unmatched. In DNA, the CDR3 is TGTGCCAGCAGCTTATTAACTAGCGGCAGCTGGTACTTC. It encodes CASSLLTSGSWYF.

The chain is built from TRBV2 and TRBJ1-1; D gene ambiguous. This CDR3 has 14 residues. The ends were cut back, 6 bases at V and 3 bases at J, with 14 bases in the middle. CDR1 and CDR2 (germline): SNHLY, FYNNEI. The CDR3 DNA follows: TGTGCCAGCAGCTTAACAGCCGCCCACACTGAAGCTTTCTTT. It encodes CASSLTAAHTEAFF.

This chain links TRBV10-2 with TRBJ2-7, with D tentatively TRBD2 (6 bases). Trimming shortened V by 0 bases and J by 7 bases, and 10 bases separated the two germline ends. CDR3 length: 13 amino acids. Per germline, CDR1 WSHSY and CDR2 SAAADI. The CDR3 DNA follows: TGCGCCAGCAGTGAGTCGACCGGAGGGGAGCAGTACTTC. As protein: CASSESTGGEQYF.

V gene TRBV7-9 combines with J gene TRBJ2-2; unclear D gene. Germline CDR1 and CDR2: SEHNR and FQNEAQ (reference sequence). Trimming shortened V by 3 bases and J by 4 bases, and 9 bases separated the two germline ends. CDR3 length: 14 residues. The CDR3 DNA reads TGTGCCAGCAGCTTGGCAGTTACCACCGGGGAGCTGTTTTTT. This gives the protein CASSLAVTTGELFF. The full variable domain, completed using reference TRBV7-9 and TRBJ2-2, is DTGVSQNPRHKITKRGQNVTFRCDPISEHNRLYWYRQTLGQGPEFLTYFQNEAQLEKSRLLSDRFSAERPKGSFSTLEIQRTEQGDSAMYLCASSLAVTTGELFFGEGSRLTVL.

The gene calls are TRBV6-6 and TRBJ2-7, with D perhaps TRBD1 (6 bases). The CDR3 sequence is 14 residues long. The ends were cut back, 4 bases at V and 4 bases at J, with 14 bases in the middle. Per the germline V gene, CDR1 is MNHNY and CDR2 is SVGAGI (reference sequence). This CDR3 reads CASSLGDQGYEQYF. The CDR3, as DNA: TGTGCCAGCAGTTTAGGCGACCAGGGGTACGAGCAGTACTTC.

The rearrangement joins TRBV28 to TRBJ2-5; 7 nucleotides align to TRBD1. CDR3 length: 13 residues. CDR1 and CDR2 from the germline V gene are MDHEN and SYDVKM. The J segment lost 4 bases and the V segment lost 6 bases, leaving 5 bases of the junction unmatched. CDR3 nucleotides: TGTGCCAGCAGAAGACAGGGAAGAGAGACCCAGTACTTC. Protein sequence: CASRRQGRETQYF.

The chain links TRBV4-3 to TRBJ1-2, with D perhaps matching TRBD1 (5 bases). Trimming cost V 2 bases and J 8 bases, with 21 bases left between them. In germline, CDR1 is LGHNA, CDR2 YSLEER. This CDR3 is 16 amino acids long. The CDR3 DNA reads as TGCGCCAGCAGCCAAACCCGGGACGGAGGGTCCCGGGGCTACACCTTC. Translation gives CASSQTRDGGSRGYTF.

The rearrangement links TRBV19 to TRBJ2-1; TRBD1 might be the D (6 bases). This CDR3 comprises 14 residues. Germline V CDR1 and CDR2: LNHDA, SQIVND (reference sequence). V shed 7 bases and J shed 10 bases, with 20 bases lying between them. CDR3 residues: CASTQQPGVREQFF. The CDR3 DNA reads TGTGCCAGTACCCAACAACCAGGGGTACGGGAGCAGTTCTTC.

The rearrangement joins TRBV7-2 to TRBJ2-2; D call uncertain. V lost 5 bases and J 5 bases, leaving 12 bases between the germline ends. The CDR3 is 14 amino acids. The germline V gene has CDR1 SGHTA and CDR2 FQGNSA. The CDR3 coding sequence is TGTGCCAGCAGCCCGTGGCCCGGGACCGGGGAGCTGTTTTTT. Amino acids: CASSPWPGTGELFF.

V is TRBV7-2 and J is TRBJ1-5, with 7 nucleotides matching TRBD1. Germline loops: CDR1 SGHTA, CDR2 FQGNSA. This CDR3 spans 14 amino acids. The trim removed 5 bases at V and 7 bases at J, leaving 8 bases unmatched. The CDR3, as DNA: TGTGCCAGCAGCCCCTTGAGGGGGCAACAGCCCCAGCATTTT. Protein product: CASSPLRGQQPQHF.

The genes are TRBV7-9 and TRBJ2-1; 8 bases agree with TRBD2. Germline CDR1 reads SEHNR; CDR2 reads FQNEAQ (reference sequence). CDR3 length: 15 amino acids. The V segment lost 1 base and the J segment 7 bases; nucleotides outside the gene matches: 6. The CDR3 nucleotides read TGTGCCAGCAGCTTAGTTTTAGCGGGAAAGAATGAGCAGTTCTTC. The encoded protein is CASSLVLAGKNEQFF. Using reference TRBV7-9 and TRBJ2-1 for the parts outside the CDR3, the full variable domain is DTGVSQNPRHKITKRGQNVTFRCDPISEHNRLYWYRQTLGQGPEFLTYFQNEAQLEKSRLLSDRFSAERPKGSFSTLEIQRTEQGDSAMYLCASSLVLAGKNEQFFGPGTRLTVL.

This clone showed up just once. The chain combines TRBV7-2 with TRBJ2-7; 9 nucleotides align to TRBD2. CDR1 SGHTA and CDR2 FQGNSA come from the germline V gene. The CDR3 is 15 residues long. V trimming: 4 bases; J trimming: 2 bases; junction bases outside the gene matches: 6. CDR3 bases: TGTGCCAGCAGCTCTAATAGCGGGAGCCCCTACGAGCAGTACTTC. It specifies CASSSNSGSPYEQYF.

The chain has TRBV18 and TRBJ2-7; D is uncertain. The CDR3 has 13 residues. V lost 3 bases and J lost 7, with 13 bases in between. Per the germline V gene, CDR1 is KGHSH and CDR2 is LQKENI. CDR3 DNA: TGTGCCAGCTCACCCTCAGGTTTGGAAGAGCAGTACTTC. Its protein product is CASSPSGLEEQYF.

This sequence joins TRBV4-1 and TRBJ2-3; TRBD1 might be the D (6 bases). The CDR3 is 15 amino acids. Germline V gives CDR1 MGHRA, CDR2 YSYEKL. V lost 4 bases and J 0 bases, leaving 11 bases between the germline ends. The CDR3 region is CASSPPQGSTDTQYF. The CDR3 bases are TGCGCCAGCAGCCCGCCCCAGGGGAGCACAGATACGCAGTATTTT.

This rearrangement joins TRBV14 to TRBJ2-7, with 7 nucleotides matching TRBD1. This CDR3 has 14 amino acids. The ends lost 4 bases at V and 6 bases at J; junction bases unmatched: 9. CDR1 SGHDN and CDR2 FVKESK come from the germline V gene. CDR3 nucleotides: TGTGCCAGCAGCCCATGGACAGGACGAGTCGAGCAGTACTTC. This gives the protein CASSPWTGRVEQYF.

J is TRBJ2-3 and V is TRBV9; 8 bases align to TRBD1. CDR3 size: 16 residues. Per germline, CDR1 SGDLS and CDR2 YYNGEE. The junction had 9 bases not matched to a gene; V was cut back by 4 bases and J by 2 bases. In DNA form, the CDR3 reads TGTGCCAGCAGCCCGACAGGGGCGGGGTTCACAGATACGCAGTATTTT. Translated, it gives CASSPTGAGFTDTQYF.

This sequence joins TRBV30 and TRBJ2-7; 8 nucleotides agree with TRBD1. The germline CDR1 and CDR2 sequences are GTSNPN and SVGIG (reference sequence). V lost 6 bases to trimming and J lost 2 bases; unmatched junction nucleotides: 3. This CDR3 is 12 amino acids long. CDR3 in DNA: TGTGCCTGCCGGGACAGGCCCTACGAGCAGTACTTC. Protein sequence: CACRDRPYEQYF.

This chain links TRBV7-9 with TRBJ2-4; 10 positions agree with TRBD2. CDR1 SEHNR and CDR2 FQNEAQ come from the germline V gene (reference sequence). V shed 5 bases and J 1 base; nucleotides not matched to a gene: 2. The CDR3 length is 15 residues. DNA for the CDR3: TGTGCCAGCAGCCGAGCGGGAGGGGCCAAAAACATTCAGTACTTC. It yields the protein CASSRAGGAKNIQYF.

The CDR3 region has the DNA TGTGCCAGCAGCCAAAGCCAGGGTCTGAATGGCTACACCTTC. It codes for CASSQSQGLNGYTF. The chain couples TRBV5-6 to TRBJ1-2; TRBD1 might be the D (5 bases). Deletions cut 4 bases from V and 6 bases from J, with 16 bases between. This CDR3 contains 14 residues. The V gene's germline CDR1 is SGHDT and CDR2 YYEEEE.

The chain is built from TRBV5-1 and TRBJ1-1; D gene unclear. CDR1 is SGHRS, CDR2 YFSETQ, per germline. V was clipped by 2 bases and J by 2 bases, with 7 bases between them. The CDR3 has 13 amino acids. CDR3 in amino acids: CASSLRYNTEAFF. The CDR3 DNA reads as TGCGCCAGCAGCTTACGGTATAACACTGAAGCTTTCTTT.

The chain uses TRBV5-6 and TRBJ2-2; 8 nucleotides align to TRBD2. V was pared by 4 bases and J by 4 bases, with 12 bases of the junction left unmatched. The CDR3 spans 17 residues. Germline values: CDR1 SGHDT, CDR2 YYEEEE. CDR3 in amino acids: CASSIYLLADFTGELFF. CDR3 DNA sequence: TGTGCCAGCAGCATCTACCTACTAGCGGACTTCACCGGGGAGCTGTTTTTT.

V usage is TRBV28 and J usage is TRBJ2-1; the match to TRBD2 covers 8 bases. The trim removed 5 bases at V and 2 bases at J, leaving 8 bases unmatched. There are 16 residues in the CDR3. Germline CDR1 MDHEN, CDR2 SYDVKM. In DNA, the CDR3 is TGTGCCAGCAGTACTCGGAGCGGGGGCCCCTACAATGAGCAGTTCTTC. This translates into CASSTRSGGPYNEQFF.

The chain uses TRBV11-3 and TRBJ1-2; D gene ambiguous. The CDR3 has 14 residues. Germline V gene lookup returns CDR1 SGHNT and CDR2 YENEEA. Trimming removed 2 bases at V and 8 bases at J, with 15 bases between. In DNA form, the CDR3 reads TGTGCCAGCAGCTTAATTCTGCGGAGGAAGGGCTACACCTTC. Translated, it gives CASSLILRRKGYTF.

This chain links TRBV9 with TRBJ2-3, with TRBD2 as a possible D gene (6 bases). The germline V and J ends were trimmed by 3 bases and 2 bases, with 13 bases remaining between them. There are 15 residues in the CDR3. The germline gives CDR1 SGDLS, CDR2 YYNGEE. CDR3 sequence: CASSATSRDTDTQYF. CDR3 coding DNA: TGTGCCAGCAGCGCTACTAGCCGAGACACAGATACGCAGTATTTT.

The genes are TRBV4-3 and TRBJ2-3; TRBD2 matches 9 bases. Trimming took 1 base from V and 1 from J; bases not matched to a gene: 6. The CDR3 is 17 residues long. CDR1 LGHNA and CDR2 YSLEER come from the germline V gene. CDR3 DNA sequence: TGCGCCAGCAGCCAAGGATGGAGGACTAGCGGCACAGATACGCAGTATTTT. Its protein is CASSQGWRTSGTDTQYF.

CDR3 amino acids: CASTSVSANYGYTF. The CDR3 coding sequence is TGTGCCAGCACGTCAGTCAGCGCTAACTATGGCTACACCTTC. This rearrangement joins TRBV2 to TRBJ1-2; no firm D call. CDR1 and CDR2 from the germline V gene are SNHLY and FYNNEI. CDR3 size: 14 residues. V was trimmed by 7 bases and J by 0 bases, leaving 12 bases between them.

This sequence joins TRBV6-1 and TRBJ2-7; TRBD2 matches at 13 bases. The junction had 8 bases not matched to a gene; V was cut back by 2 bases and J by 1 base. In germline, CDR1 is MNHNS, CDR2 SASEGT. This CDR3 is built from 18 residues. The CDR3 nucleotides are TGTGCCAGCAGTGAATTTGGACTAGCGGGAGTTCGGTCCTACGAGCAGTACTTC. Its protein is CASSEFGLAGVRSYEQYF.

This chain joins TRBV10-3 and TRBJ1-3; no reliable D call. The CDR3 spans 12 residues. Trimming stripped 3 bases from V and 8 bases from J, with 8 bases between. CDR1 and CDR2 (germline): ENHRY, SYGVKD. This chain's CDR3 is CAISESGDTIYF. CDR3 coding DNA: TGTGCCATCAGTGAATCCGGGGACACCATATATTTT.

The J gene is TRBJ2-7, the V gene TRBV7-3; perhaps TRBD2 as D (6 bases). V lost 4 bases to trimming and J lost 2 bases, with 12 bases between them. The CDR3 consists of 14 residues. CDR1 and CDR2 (germline): SGHTA, FQGTGA. The CDR3 DNA reads TGTGCCAGCAGCTCGCGGGACGGAGCCTACGAGCAGTACTTC. This translates into CASSSRDGAYEQYF.